This TCR beta chain was sequenced in a study of T-cell reconstitution after alpha-beta-depleted transplantation in children. Unique molecular identifiers were used to barcode this TCRbeta library. TCRdb re-called the PCR reads with MiXCR, one entry per CDR3 protein. The table lists around 480,000 distinct CDR3 sequences, around a third of them singletons. Germline V CDR1 and CDR2: DFQATT, SNEGSKA (reference sequence). The CDR3 spans 15 residues. The V end lost 3 bases, the J end lost 3 bases, and 14 bases lay between the germline ends. The chain links TRBV20-1 to TRBJ2-2; D possibly corresponds to TRBD1 (6 bases). This material consisted of PBMCs from the stem cell graft donor, taken from the stem cell graft. This TCR was sampled from a human donor who donated a stem cell graft to a child with aplastic anemia. In DNA form, the CDR3 reads TGCAGTGCTAGGAGCAGGGGAGCCTACACCGGGGAGCTGTTTTTT. Protein: CSARSRGAYTGELFF.